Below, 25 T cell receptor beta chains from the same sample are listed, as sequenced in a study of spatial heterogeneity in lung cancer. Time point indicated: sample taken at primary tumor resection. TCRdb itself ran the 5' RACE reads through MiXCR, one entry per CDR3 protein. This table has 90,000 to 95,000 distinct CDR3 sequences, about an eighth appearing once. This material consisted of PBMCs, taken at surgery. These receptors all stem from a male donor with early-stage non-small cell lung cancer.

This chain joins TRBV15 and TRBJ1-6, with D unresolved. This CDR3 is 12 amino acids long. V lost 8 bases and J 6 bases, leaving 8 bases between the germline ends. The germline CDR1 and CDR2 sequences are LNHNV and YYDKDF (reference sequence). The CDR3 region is CATRRGNSPLHF. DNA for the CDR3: TGTGCCACCCGACGGGGTAATTCACCCCTCCACTTT.

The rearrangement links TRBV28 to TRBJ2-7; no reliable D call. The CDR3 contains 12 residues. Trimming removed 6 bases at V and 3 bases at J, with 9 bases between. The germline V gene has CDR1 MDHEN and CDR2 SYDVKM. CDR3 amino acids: CASSPSGYEQYF. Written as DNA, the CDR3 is TGTGCCAGCAGCCCGTCCGGCTACGAGCAGTACTTC.

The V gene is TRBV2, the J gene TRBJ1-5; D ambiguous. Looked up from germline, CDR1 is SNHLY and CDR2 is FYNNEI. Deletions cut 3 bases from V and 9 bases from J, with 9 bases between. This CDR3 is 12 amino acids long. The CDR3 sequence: CASSDLFGPQHF. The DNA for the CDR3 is TGTGCCAGCAGTGATCTATTTGGGCCCCAGCATTTT.

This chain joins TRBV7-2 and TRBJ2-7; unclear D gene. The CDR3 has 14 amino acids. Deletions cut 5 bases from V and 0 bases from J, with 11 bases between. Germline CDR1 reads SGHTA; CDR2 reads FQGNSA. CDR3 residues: CASSRARNSYEQYF. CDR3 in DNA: TGTGCCAGCAGCCGGGCGCGGAACTCCTACGAGCAGTACTTC.

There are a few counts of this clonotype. The CDR3 bases are TGTGCCAGCAGCGTAGACCAGGGGAATGAAGCTTTCTTT. Residues: CASSVDQGNEAFF. J is TRBJ1-1 and V is TRBV9, with a weak D call TRBD1 (6 bases). V was clipped by 0 bases and J by 7 bases, with 10 bases between them. CDR1 and CDR2 (germline): SGDLS, YYNGEE. The CDR3 length is 13 residues.

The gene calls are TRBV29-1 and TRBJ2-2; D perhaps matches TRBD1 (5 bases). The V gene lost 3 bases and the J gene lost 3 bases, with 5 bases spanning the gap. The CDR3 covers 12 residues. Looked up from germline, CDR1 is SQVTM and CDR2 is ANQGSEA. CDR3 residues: CSVDRDTGELFF. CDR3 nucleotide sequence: TGCAGCGTTGACAGGGACACCGGGGAGCTGTTTTTT.

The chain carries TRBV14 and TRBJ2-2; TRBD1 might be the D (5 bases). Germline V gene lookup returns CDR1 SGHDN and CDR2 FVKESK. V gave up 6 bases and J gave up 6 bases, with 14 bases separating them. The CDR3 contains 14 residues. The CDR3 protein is CASRRTQSAGELFF. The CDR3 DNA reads TGTGCCAGCAGACGGACACAGTCCGCCGGGGAGCTGTTTTTT. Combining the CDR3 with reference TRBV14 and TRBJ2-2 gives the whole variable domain EAGVTQFPSHSVIEKGQTVTLRCDPISGHDNLYWYRRVMGKEIKFLLHFVKESKQDESGMPNNRFLAERTGGTYSTLKVQPAELEDSGVYFCASRRTQSAGELFFGEGSRLTVL.

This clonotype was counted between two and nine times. The CDR3 DNA follows: TGTGCCAGCAGCTCTTTAAGGGGTCGCGATGAGCAGTTCTTC. Protein sequence: CASSSLRGRDEQFF. The chain joins TRBV7-8 to TRBJ2-1; TRBD1 is a possible D gene (5 bases). The V end was cut by 4 bases, the J end by 8 bases, with 15 bases between. The CDR3 consists of 14 residues. The germline V gene encodes CDR1 SGHVS and CDR2 FQNEAQ.

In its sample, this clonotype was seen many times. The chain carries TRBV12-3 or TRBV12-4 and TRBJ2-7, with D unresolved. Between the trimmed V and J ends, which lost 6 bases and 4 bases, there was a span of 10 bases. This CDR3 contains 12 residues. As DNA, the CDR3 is TGTGCCAGCAGCCACATTTTGTACGAGCAGTACTTC. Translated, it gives CASSHILYEQYF.

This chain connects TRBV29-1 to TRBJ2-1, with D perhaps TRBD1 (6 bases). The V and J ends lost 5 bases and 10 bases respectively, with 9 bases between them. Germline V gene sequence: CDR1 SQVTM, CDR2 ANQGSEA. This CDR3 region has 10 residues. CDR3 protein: CSVSGTEQFF. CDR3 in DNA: TGCAGCGTTTCCGGGACAGAGCAGTTCTTC.

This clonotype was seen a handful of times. CDR3 loop: CAWTEAGRSGYTF. Here the CDR3 DNA reads TGTGCCTGGACCGAGGCAGGGCGGAGCGGCTACACCTTC. The genes are TRBV30 and TRBJ1-2; tentative D call: TRBD1 (5 bases). Germline V gene sequence: CDR1 GTSNPN, CDR2 SVGIG (reference sequence). The V end lost 4 bases, the J end lost 8 bases, and 17 bases lay between the germline ends. The CDR3 loop spans 13 amino acids.

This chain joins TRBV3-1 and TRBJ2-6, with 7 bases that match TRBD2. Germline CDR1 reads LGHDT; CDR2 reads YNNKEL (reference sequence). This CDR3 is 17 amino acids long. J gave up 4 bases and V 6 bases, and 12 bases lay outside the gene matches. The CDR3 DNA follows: TGTGCCAGCAGTCCCGGGCCTCCGGGGGGAGGGGCCAACGTCCTGACTTTC. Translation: CASSPGPPGGGANVLTF.

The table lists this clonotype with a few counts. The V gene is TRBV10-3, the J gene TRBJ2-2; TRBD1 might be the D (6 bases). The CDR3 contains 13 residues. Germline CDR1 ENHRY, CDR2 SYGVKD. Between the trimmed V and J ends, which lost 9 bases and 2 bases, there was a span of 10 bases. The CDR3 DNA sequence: TGTGCCATTGGACAGCCTAACACCGGGGAGCTGTTTTTT. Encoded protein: CAIGQPNTGELFF.

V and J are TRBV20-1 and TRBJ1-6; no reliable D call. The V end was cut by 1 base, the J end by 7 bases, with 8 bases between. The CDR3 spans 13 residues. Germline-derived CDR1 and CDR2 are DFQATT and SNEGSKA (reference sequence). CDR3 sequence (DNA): TGCAGTGCTAGAGGACAAATAAATTCACCCCTCCACTTT. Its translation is CSARGQINSPLHF.

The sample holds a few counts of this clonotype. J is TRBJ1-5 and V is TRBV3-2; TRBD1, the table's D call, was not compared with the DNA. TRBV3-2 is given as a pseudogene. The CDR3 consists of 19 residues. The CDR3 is CASSRNSGTGMASNQPQHF. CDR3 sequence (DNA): TGTGCCAGCAGCCGTAACTCCGGGACAGGGATGGCGAGCAATCAGCCCCAGCATTTT.

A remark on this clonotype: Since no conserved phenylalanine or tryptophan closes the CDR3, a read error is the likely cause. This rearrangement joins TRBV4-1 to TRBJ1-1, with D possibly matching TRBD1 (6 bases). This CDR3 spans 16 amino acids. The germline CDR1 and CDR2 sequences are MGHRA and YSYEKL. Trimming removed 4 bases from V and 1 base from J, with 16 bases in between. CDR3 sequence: CASSRKKGEPNTEAFL. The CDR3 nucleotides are TGCGCCAGCAGCCGCAAAAAGGGGGAACCGAACACTGAAGCTTTCCTT.

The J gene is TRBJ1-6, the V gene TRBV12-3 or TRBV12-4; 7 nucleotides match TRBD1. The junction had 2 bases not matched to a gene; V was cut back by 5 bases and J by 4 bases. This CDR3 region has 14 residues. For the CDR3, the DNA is TGTGCCAGCAGTCGACAGGGTTATAATTCACCCCTCCACTTT. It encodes CASSRQGYNSPLHF.

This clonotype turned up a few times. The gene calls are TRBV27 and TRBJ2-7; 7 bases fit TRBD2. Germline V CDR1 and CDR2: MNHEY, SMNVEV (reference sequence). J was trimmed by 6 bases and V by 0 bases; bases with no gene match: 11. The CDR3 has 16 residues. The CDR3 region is CASSLSAGEAYSEQYF. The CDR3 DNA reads TGTGCCAGCAGTTTATCCGCGGGGGAGGCCTACTCCGAGCAGTACTTC.

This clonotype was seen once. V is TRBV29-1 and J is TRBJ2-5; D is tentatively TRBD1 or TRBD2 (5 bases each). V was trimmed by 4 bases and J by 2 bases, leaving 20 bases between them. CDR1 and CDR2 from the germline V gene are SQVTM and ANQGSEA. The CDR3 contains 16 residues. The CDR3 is CSVVRGRMRPQETQYF. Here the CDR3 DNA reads TGCAGCGTTGTAAGGGGACGGATGAGGCCACAAGAGACCCAGTACTTC.

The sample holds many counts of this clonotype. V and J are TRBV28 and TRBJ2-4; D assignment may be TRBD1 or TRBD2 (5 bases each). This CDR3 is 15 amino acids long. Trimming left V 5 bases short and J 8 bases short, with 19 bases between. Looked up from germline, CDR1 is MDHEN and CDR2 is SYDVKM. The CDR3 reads CASSPLTAVGYIQYF. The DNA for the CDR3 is TGTGCCAGCAGTCCATTGACAGCGGTTGGATACATTCAGTACTTC.

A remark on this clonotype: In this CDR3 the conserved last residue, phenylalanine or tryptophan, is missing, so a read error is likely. CDR3 loop: CASRTTGYGYTY. CDR3 nucleotide sequence: TGTGCCAGTAGGACGACAGGGTATGGCTACACCTAC. The chain couples TRBV19 to TRBJ1-2; 7 bases match TRBD1. Germline lookup yields CDR1 LNHDA and CDR2 SQIVND (reference sequence). The CDR3 is 12 residues long. V gave up 6 bases and J gave up 5 bases; unmatched junction bases: 3.

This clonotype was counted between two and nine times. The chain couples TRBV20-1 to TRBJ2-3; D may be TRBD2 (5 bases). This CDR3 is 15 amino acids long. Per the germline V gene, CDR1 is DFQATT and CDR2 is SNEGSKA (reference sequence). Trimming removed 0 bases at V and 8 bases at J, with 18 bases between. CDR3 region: CSARDLRSETTTQYF. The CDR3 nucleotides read TGCAGTGCTAGAGATCTGCGTAGCGAGACCACTACGCAGTATTTT.

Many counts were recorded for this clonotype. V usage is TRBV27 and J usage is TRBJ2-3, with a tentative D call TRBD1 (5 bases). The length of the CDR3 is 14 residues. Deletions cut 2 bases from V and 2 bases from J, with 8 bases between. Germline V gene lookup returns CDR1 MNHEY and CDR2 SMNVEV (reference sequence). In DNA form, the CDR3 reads TGTGCCAGCAGTTTAGACAGATCCACAGATACGCAGTATTTT. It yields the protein CASSLDRSTDTQYF.

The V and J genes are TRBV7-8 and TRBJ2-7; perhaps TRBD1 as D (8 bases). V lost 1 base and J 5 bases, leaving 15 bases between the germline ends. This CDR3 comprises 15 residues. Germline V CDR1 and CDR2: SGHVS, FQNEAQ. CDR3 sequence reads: CASSLGQGRVDEQYF. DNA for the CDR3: TGTGCCAGCAGCTTAGGACAGGGGAGGGTAGACGAGCAGTACTTC.

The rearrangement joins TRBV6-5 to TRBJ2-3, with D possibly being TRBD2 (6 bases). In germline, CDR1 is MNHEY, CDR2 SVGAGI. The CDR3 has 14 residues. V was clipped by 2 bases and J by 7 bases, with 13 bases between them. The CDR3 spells CASSYGTAAHTQYF. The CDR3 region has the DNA TGTGCCAGCAGTTACGGGACTGCCGCGCATACGCAGTATTTT.